These 29 T cell receptor beta chains were all obtained from the same sample, sequenced in a study of cytomegalovirus exposure and HLA in healthy donors. The PCR employed 60 Vbeta primers together with 13 Jbeta primers. Libraries were prepared by immunoSEQ multiplex PCR; TCRdb keeps only in-frame clonotypes and omits some of them. The sample lists 130,000 or so clones, 72% occurring once. Sequencing was performed on PBMCs. Every receptor here comes from a man over 45 in good health and CMV-seropositive.

The rearrangement links TRBV5-1 to TRBJ1-6; a possible D gene is TRBD1 (6 bases). Germline lookup yields CDR1 SGHRS and CDR2 YFSETQ. This CDR3 comprises 15 residues. V was clipped by 3 bases and J by 4 bases, with 11 bases between them. CDR3 DNA sequence: TGCGCCAGCAGCTATAGGACAGAATATAATTCACCCCTCCACTTT. This gives the protein CASSYRTEYNSPLHF.

This clone has a handful of counts. The gene calls are TRBV29-1 and TRBJ2-3, with 9 bases fitting TRBD1. Losses at the gene ends were 4 bases for V and 5 bases for J; bases not matched to a gene: 1. This CDR3 has 12 residues. The V gene's germline CDR1 is SQVTM and CDR2 ANQGSEA. CDR3 nucleotides: TGCAGCGTTGGACAGGGGGTAGATACGCAGTATTTT. Protein product: CSVGQGVDTQYF.

This clone turned up a few times. This chain joins TRBV7-9 and TRBJ2-3; the D gene is possibly TRBD2 (5 bases). This CDR3 has 14 amino acids. V shed 5 bases and J shed 2 bases, with 11 bases lying between them. Per the germline V gene, CDR1 is SEHNR and CDR2 is FQNEAQ (reference sequence). CDR3 sequence: CASSPGLLTDTQYF. CDR3 in DNA: TGTGCCAGCAGCCCCGGACTTCTCACAGATACGCAGTATTTT.

The chain uses TRBV6-5 and TRBJ1-1; D is possibly TRBD1 (5 bases). Germline CDR1 is MNHEY and CDR2 is SVGAGI. The CDR3 runs to 13 residues. Between the trimmed V and J ends, which lost 5 bases and 1 base, there was a span of 8 bases. CDR3: CASSHGQNTEAFF. CDR3 DNA: TGTGCCAGCAGTCACGGACAGAACACTGAAGCTTTCTTT.

The chain uses TRBV7-9 and TRBJ2-1; 8 bases are shared with TRBD1. Germline-derived CDR1 and CDR2 are SEHNR and FQNEAQ (reference sequence). The CDR3 runs to 14 residues. The J segment lost 6 bases and the V segment lost 5 bases, leaving 6 bases of the junction unmatched. This CDR3 reads CASSAWTGFNEQFF. In DNA, the CDR3 is TGTGCCAGCAGCGCCTGGACAGGGTTCAATGAGCAGTTCTTC.

V usage is TRBV5-1 and J usage is TRBJ2-4; 8 bases map to TRBD1. Germline CDR1 reads SGHRS; CDR2 reads YFSETQ. V gave up 4 bases and J gave up 1 base; unmatched junction bases: 7. The CDR3 contains 16 residues. This CDR3 is CASSAQGVGAKNIQYF. CDR3 nucleotides: TGCGCCAGCAGCGCACAGGGGGTGGGGGCCAAAAACATTCAGTACTTC.

This rearrangement joins TRBV7-8 to TRBJ1-1; 7 bases are shared with TRBD1. The V segment lost 3 bases and the J segment 6 bases; nucleotides outside the gene matches: 1. The CDR3 covers 12 residues. Germline CDR1 reads SGHVS; CDR2 reads FQNEAQ. In DNA, the CDR3 is TGTGCCAGCAGCTTTGACAGGGCTGAAGCTTTCTTT. Translated, it gives CASSFDRAEAFF.

The gene calls are TRBV7-2 and TRBJ1-5, with D possibly TRBD1 on 6 matching bases. The V and J ends lost 5 bases and 1 base respectively, with 12 bases between them. The CDR3 consists of 15 residues. The germline V gene encodes CDR1 SGHTA and CDR2 FQGNSA. The CDR3 is CASSRRQESNQPQHF. The CDR3 bases are TGTGCCAGCAGCCGCCGACAGGAAAGCAATCAGCCCCAGCATTTT.

This clone appeared a few times. The chain employs TRBV4-3 and TRBJ1-1; D unclear. CDR1 and CDR2 from the germline V gene are LGHNA and YSLEER. There are 16 residues in the CDR3. Trimming pared 0 bases from V and 1 base from J, leaving 12 bases between. The CDR3 DNA is TGCGCCAGCAGCCAAGATTCGAGGGCTGCGAACACTGAAGCTTTCTTT. It encodes CASSQDSRAANTEAFF.

This clone was detected once. The genes are TRBV29-1 and TRBJ1-4; D is possibly TRBD1 (6 bases). The germline CDR1 and CDR2 sequences are SQVTM and ANQGSEA. This CDR3 is 13 amino acids long. V shed 4 bases and J shed 8 bases, with 14 bases lying between them. CDR3: CSVVRDIGEKLFF. DNA of the CDR3: TGCAGCGTTGTCAGGGACATAGGAGAAAAACTGTTTTTT.

This clone turned up a few times. The chain combines TRBV7-8 with TRBJ2-3; TRBD1 agrees at 8 bases. Trimming took 5 bases from V and 2 from J; bases not matched to a gene: 6. CDR1 and CDR2 (germline): SGHVS, FQNEAQ. This CDR3 comprises 15 residues. The CDR3 coding sequence is TGTGCCAGCAGCCACCAGACAGGGGCCACAGATACGCAGTATTTT. Its protein product is CASSHQTGATDTQYF.

The V gene is TRBV27, the J gene TRBJ2-3, with 9 bases fitting TRBD2. Trimming at V came to 1 base and at J to 1 base, leaving 12 bases not matched to a gene. Germline assignment: CDR1 MNHEY and CDR2 SMNVEV (reference sequence). The CDR3 extends over 19 amino acids. The CDR3 spells CASSLYPIEVAGGTDTQYF. CDR3 nucleotides: TGTGCCAGCAGTTTATACCCCATTGAGGTAGCGGGGGGCACAGATACGCAGTATTTT.

J is TRBJ2-1 and V is TRBV5-6; D is undetermined. Trimming stripped 0 bases from V and 4 bases from J, with 5 bases between. Looked up from germline, CDR1 is SGHDT and CDR2 is YYEEEE. This CDR3 contains 13 residues. CDR3 DNA sequence: TGTGCCAGCAGCTTGGACAGATACAATGAGCAGTTCTTC. Amino acid sequence: CASSLDRYNEQFF.

This clone turned up a few times. J is TRBJ2-1 and V is TRBV5-4, with 8 bases matching TRBD2. The CDR3 sequence is 13 residues long. Germline CDR1 SGHNT, CDR2 YYREEE (reference sequence). V was pared by 7 bases and J by 8 bases, with 8 bases of the junction left unmatched. The CDR3 region has the DNA TGTGCCAGCCTATCAGCGGGAGAAGATGAGCAGTTCTTC. Amino acid sequence: CASLSAGEDEQFF.

The chain couples TRBV4-1 to TRBJ1-2; D is unclear. This CDR3 is built from 13 residues. V lost 1 base, J lost 8 bases, and 11 bases lay in between. Germline lookup yields CDR1 MGHRA and CDR2 YSYEKL. CDR3 sequence (DNA): TGCGCCAGCAGCCAAGTACCGCCGGGGGGCTACACCTTC. Its translation is CASSQVPPGGYTF.

The chain carries TRBV5-4 and TRBJ2-1, with TRBD2 matching over 11 bases. The CDR3 runs to 15 residues. Germline V CDR1 and CDR2: SGHNT, YYREEE (reference sequence). Trimming cost V 0 bases and J 15 bases; bases outside gene matches: 11. In nucleotides, the CDR3 is TGTGCCAGCAGCTTGGAACTAGCGGGGGCCTCGCCTATGTTCTTC. The encoded protein is CASSLELAGASPMFF. The full variable domain, rest sourced from reference TRBV5-4 and TRBJ2-1, is ETGVTQSPTHLIKTRGQQVTLRCSSQSGHNTVSWYQQALGQGPQFIFQYYREEENGRGNFPPRFSGLQFPNYSSELNVNALELDDSALYLCASSLELAGASPMFFGPGTRLTVL.

This clone was seen a few times. The V gene is TRBV7-2, the J gene TRBJ1-5, with 7 bases identical to TRBD1. The CDR3 loop spans 16 amino acids. Germline V gives CDR1 SGHTA, CDR2 FQGNSA. V was pared by 5 bases and J by 0 bases, with 7 bases of the junction left unmatched. Written as DNA, the CDR3 is TGTGCCAGCAGCCCAGGGGGTGGGTTTAGCAATCAGCCCCAGCATTTT. Protein product: CASSPGGGFSNQPQHF.

This clone was picked up a small number of times. The rearrangement joins TRBV29-1 to TRBJ2-7, with D possibly matching TRBD1 (6 bases). The germline V and J ends were trimmed by 2 bases and 3 bases, with 11 bases remaining between them. The CDR3 runs 13 residues. The V gene's germline CDR1 is SQVTM and CDR2 ANQGSEA. The CDR3 region is CSVERIGGYEQYF. The CDR3 nucleotides read TGCAGCGTTGAAAGGATAGGGGGCTACGAGCAGTACTTC.

The chain uses TRBV2 and TRBJ1-2; 7 nucleotides match TRBD1. This CDR3 comprises 13 residues. J gave up 4 bases and V 6 bases, and 5 bases lay outside the gene matches. Germline CDR1 and CDR2: SNHLY and FYNNEI. The CDR3 coding sequence is TGTGCCAGCAGGCTCAGGGGGTTCTATGGCTACACCTTC. This gives the protein CASRLRGFYGYTF.

The rearrangement joins TRBV5-4 to TRBJ2-5; the match to TRBD2 covers 7 bases. Per the germline V gene, CDR1 is SGHNT and CDR2 is YYREEE (reference sequence). After removal of 0 bases from V and 5 bases from J, the junction contained 7 bases not matched to a gene. The CDR3 has 15 residues. The CDR3 loop reads CASSLESRGWETQYF. The DNA of the CDR3 is TGTGCCAGCAGCTTGGAATCGCGGGGGTGGGAGACCCAGTACTTC. Filled out from reference TRBV5-4 and TRBJ2-5, the complete variable domain reads ETGVTQSPTHLIKTRGQQVTLRCSSQSGHNTVSWYQQALGQGPQFIFQYYREEENGRGNFPPRFSGLQFPNYSSELNVNALELDDSALYLCASSLESRGWETQYFGPGTRLLVL.

This clone was observed a handful of times. The gene calls are TRBV5-1 and TRBJ1-1, with 8 bases that match TRBD1. With 4 bases clipped from V and 4 bases from J, the junction kept 6 bases outside the gene matches. CDR1 and CDR2 from the germline V gene are SGHRS and YFSETQ. The length of the CDR3 is 14 residues. The CDR3 protein is CASSLRGLSTEAFF. CDR3 DNA: TGCGCCAGCAGCCTCAGGGGGCTGAGCACTGAAGCTTTCTTT.

This clone occurred once. This chain uses TRBV11-2 with TRBJ2-2; D might be TRBD1 (6 bases). V dropped 1 base and J dropped 5 bases, with 14 bases sitting between them. Germline CDR1 reads SGHAT; CDR2 reads FQNNGV. This CDR3 is built from 16 residues. The CDR3 protein is CASSLATVRGTGELFF. CDR3 in DNA: TGTGCCAGCAGCTTAGCGACAGTAAGGGGGACCGGGGAGCTGTTTTTT.

This clone was seen more than once but under ten times. The V call is TRBV6-1, the J call TRBJ1-4; 8 nucleotides match TRBD1. The CDR3 loop spans 14 amino acids. Germline trimming cut 6 bases from V and 6 bases from J; bases unmatched to any gene: 6. The germline V gene encodes CDR1 MNHNS and CDR2 SASEGT. The CDR3 protein is CASRNRGNDEKLFF. CDR3 DNA sequence: TGTGCCAGCAGGAACAGGGGGAACGATGAAAAACTGTTTTTT.

The chain uses TRBV19 and TRBJ2-2; TRBD2 might be the D (6 bases). The ends were cut back, 5 bases at V and 4 bases at J, with 14 bases in the middle. Germline lookup yields CDR1 LNHDA and CDR2 SQIVND (reference sequence). There are 15 residues in the CDR3. The CDR3 is CASSSRLGGTGELFF. CDR3 sequence (DNA): TGTGCCAGTAGTTCAAGACTAGGAGGCACCGGGGAGCTGTTTTTT.

The rearrangement joins TRBV7-9 to TRBJ2-3; D unclear. Germline-derived CDR1 and CDR2 are SEHNR and FQNEAQ (reference sequence). The CDR3 extends over 12 amino acids. Trimming cost V 4 bases and J 3 bases, with 5 bases left between them. The CDR3 sequence is CASSSLTDTQYF. DNA for the CDR3: TGTGCCAGCAGCTCCCTAACAGATACGCAGTATTTT.

V is TRBV6-6 and J is TRBJ1-2, with TRBD1 identical over 8 bases. With 2 bases clipped from V and 6 bases from J, the junction kept 8 bases outside the gene matches. The CDR3 is made up of 15 amino acids. Germline values: CDR1 MNHNY, CDR2 SVGAGI (reference sequence). The CDR3 loop is CASSYPRTGRDGYTF. The CDR3 bases are TGTGCCAGCAGTTACCCTAGGACAGGGCGGGATGGCTACACCTTC.

The chain employs TRBV5-8 and TRBJ1-2, with 10 positions matching TRBD1. CDR1 and CDR2 from the germline V gene are SGHTS and YDEGEE. Unmatched junction bases numbered 13, after V lost 1 base and J lost 4 bases. The CDR3 loop spans 18 amino acids. This CDR3 reads CASSLTGTGASPGYGYTF. CDR3 sequence (DNA): TGTGCCAGCAGCTTGACCGGGACAGGGGCCTCTCCGGGCTATGGCTACACCTTC.

The chain is built from TRBV11-2 and TRBJ1-2, with unresolved D. The V and J ends lost 2 bases and 12 bases respectively, with 16 bases between them. Germline loops: CDR1 SGHAT, CDR2 FQNNGV. The CDR3 has 13 residues. The CDR3 here is CASSLRGFVADTF. The CDR3, as DNA: TGTGCCAGCAGCTTACGGGGTTTCGTGGCGGACACCTTC.

The rearrangement joins TRBV6-6 to TRBJ1-2, with a tentative D call TRBD1 (6 bases). Between the trimmed V and J ends, which lost 8 bases and 4 bases, there was a span of 17 bases. Germline CDR1 reads MNHNY; CDR2 reads SVGAGI (reference sequence). The CDR3 loop spans 14 amino acids. As DNA, the CDR3 is TGTGCCAGCGGCCCCCTGGGGGCTCCCTATGGCTACACCTTC. Translation: CASGPLGAPYGYTF.